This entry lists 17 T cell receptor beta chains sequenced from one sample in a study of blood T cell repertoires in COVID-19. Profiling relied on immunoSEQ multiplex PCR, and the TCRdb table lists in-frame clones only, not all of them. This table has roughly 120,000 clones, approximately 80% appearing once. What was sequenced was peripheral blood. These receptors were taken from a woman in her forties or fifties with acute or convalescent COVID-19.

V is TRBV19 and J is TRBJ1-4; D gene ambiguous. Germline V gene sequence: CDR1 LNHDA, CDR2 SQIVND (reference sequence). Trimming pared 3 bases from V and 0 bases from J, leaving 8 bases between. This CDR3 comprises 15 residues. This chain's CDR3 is CASSMQVATNEKLFF. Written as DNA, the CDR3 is TGTGCCAGTAGTATGCAGGTGGCAACTAATGAAAAACTGTTTTTT.

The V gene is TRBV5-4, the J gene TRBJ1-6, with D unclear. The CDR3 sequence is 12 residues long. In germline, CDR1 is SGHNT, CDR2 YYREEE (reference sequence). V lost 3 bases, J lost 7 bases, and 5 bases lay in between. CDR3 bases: TGTGCCAGCAGCTCCCCGAATTCACCCCTCCACTTT. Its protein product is CASSSPNSPLHF.

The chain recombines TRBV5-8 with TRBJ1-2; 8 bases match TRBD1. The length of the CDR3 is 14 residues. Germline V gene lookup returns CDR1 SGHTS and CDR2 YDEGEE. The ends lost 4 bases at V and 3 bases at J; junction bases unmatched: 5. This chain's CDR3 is CASSLRGRDYGYTF. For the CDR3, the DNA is TGTGCCAGCAGCCTCAGGGGGCGCGACTATGGCTACACCTTC.

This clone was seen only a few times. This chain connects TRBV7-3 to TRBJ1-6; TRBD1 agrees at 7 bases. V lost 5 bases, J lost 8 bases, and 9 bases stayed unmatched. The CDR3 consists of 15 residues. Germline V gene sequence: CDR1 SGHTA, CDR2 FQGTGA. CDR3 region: CASSVTGKVDSPLHF. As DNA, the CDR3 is TGTGCCAGCAGCGTGACAGGGAAAGTTGATTCACCCCTCCACTTT.

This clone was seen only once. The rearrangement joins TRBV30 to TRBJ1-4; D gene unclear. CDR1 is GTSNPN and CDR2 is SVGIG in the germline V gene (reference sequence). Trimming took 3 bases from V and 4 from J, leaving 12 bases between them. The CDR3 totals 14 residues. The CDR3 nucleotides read TGTGCCTGGAGGAATTCGCGGGGTAATGAAAAACTGTTTTTT. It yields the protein CAWRNSRGNEKLFF. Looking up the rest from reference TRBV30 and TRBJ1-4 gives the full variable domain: SQTIHQWPATLVQPVGSPLSLECTVEGTSNPNLYWYRQAAGRGLQLLFYSVGIGQISSEVPQNLSASRPQDRQFILSSKKLLLSDSGFYLCAWRNSRGNEKLFFGSGTQLSVL.

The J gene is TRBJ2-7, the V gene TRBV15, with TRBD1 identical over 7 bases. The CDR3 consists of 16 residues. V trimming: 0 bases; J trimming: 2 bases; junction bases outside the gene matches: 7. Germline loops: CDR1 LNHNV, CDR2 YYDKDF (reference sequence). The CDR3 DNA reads TGTGCCACCAGCAGAGATCTCGACAGGGCTCCCTACGAGCAGTACTTC. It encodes CATSRDLDRAPYEQYF.

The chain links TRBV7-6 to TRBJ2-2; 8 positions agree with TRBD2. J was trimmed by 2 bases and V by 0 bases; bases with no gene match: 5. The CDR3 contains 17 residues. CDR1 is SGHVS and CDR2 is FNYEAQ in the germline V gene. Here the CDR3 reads CASSLAPGLANTGELFF. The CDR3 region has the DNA TGTGCCAGCAGCTTAGCCCCTGGACTAGCTAACACCGGGGAGCTGTTTTTT.

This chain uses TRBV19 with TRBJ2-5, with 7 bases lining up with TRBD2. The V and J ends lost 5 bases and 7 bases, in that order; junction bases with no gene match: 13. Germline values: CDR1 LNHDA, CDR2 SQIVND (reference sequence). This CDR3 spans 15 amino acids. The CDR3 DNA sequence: TGTGCCAGTAGTCCGAACCGGGGAGGGAAAGGGACCCAGTACTTC. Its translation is CASSPNRGGKGTQYF.

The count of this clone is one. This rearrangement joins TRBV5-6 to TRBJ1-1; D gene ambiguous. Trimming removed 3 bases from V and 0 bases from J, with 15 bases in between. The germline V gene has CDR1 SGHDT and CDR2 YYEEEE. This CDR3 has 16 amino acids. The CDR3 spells CASSWSLRGVNTEAFF. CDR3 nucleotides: TGTGCCAGCAGCTGGAGCCTCCGTGGAGTGAACACTGAAGCTTTCTTT.

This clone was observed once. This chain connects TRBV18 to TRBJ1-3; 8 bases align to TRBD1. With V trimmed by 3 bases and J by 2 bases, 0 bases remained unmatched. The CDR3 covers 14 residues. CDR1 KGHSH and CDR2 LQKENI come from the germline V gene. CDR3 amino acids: CASSPDRAGNTIYF. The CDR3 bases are TGTGCCAGCTCACCGGACAGGGCTGGAAACACCATATATTTT. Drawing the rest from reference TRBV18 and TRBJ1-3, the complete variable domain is NAGVMQNPRHLVRRRGQEARLRCSPMKGHSHVYWYRQLPEEGLKFMVYLQKENIIDESGMPKERFSAEFPKEGPSILRIQQVVRGDSAAYFCASSPDRAGNTIYFGEGSWLTVV.

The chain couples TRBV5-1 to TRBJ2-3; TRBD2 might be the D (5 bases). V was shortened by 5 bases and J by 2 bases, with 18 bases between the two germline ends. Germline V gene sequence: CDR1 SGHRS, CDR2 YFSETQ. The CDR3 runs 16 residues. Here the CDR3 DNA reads TGCGCCAGCAGACGGGAACCGTCCCTTCTCACAGATACGCAGTATTTT. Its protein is CASRREPSLLTDTQYF.

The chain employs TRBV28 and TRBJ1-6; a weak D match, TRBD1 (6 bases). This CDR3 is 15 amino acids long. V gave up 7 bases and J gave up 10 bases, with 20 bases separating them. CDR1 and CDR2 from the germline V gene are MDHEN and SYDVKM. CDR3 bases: TGTGCCAGCACGCTCCGTGGGGGCAGAGGGTCACCCCTCCACTTT. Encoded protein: CASTLRGGRGSPLHF. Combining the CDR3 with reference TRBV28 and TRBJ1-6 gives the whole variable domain DVKVTQSSRYLVKRTGEKVFLECVQDMDHENMFWYRQDPGLGLRLIYFSYDVKMKEKGDIPEGYSVSREKKERFSLILESASTNQTSMYLCASTLRGGRGSPLHFGNGTRLTVT.

The CDR3 nucleotides read TGTGCCAGCAGCCCTCGACAGGTAGTGGATACGCAGTATTTT. Protein product: CASSPRQVVDTQYF. V is TRBV7-9 and J is TRBJ2-3; perhaps TRBD1 as D (6 bases). This CDR3 has 14 amino acids. Germline V gene data show CDR1 as SEHNR and CDR2 as FQNEAQ (reference sequence). Trimming stripped 5 bases from V and 6 bases from J, with 15 bases between.

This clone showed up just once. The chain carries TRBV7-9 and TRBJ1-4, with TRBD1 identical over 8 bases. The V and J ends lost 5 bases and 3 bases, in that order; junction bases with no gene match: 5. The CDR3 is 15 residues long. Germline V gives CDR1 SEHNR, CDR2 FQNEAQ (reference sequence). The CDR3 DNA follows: TGTGCCAGCAGCCTTGACAGGGGACCTAATGAAAAACTGTTTTTT. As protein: CASSLDRGPNEKLFF.

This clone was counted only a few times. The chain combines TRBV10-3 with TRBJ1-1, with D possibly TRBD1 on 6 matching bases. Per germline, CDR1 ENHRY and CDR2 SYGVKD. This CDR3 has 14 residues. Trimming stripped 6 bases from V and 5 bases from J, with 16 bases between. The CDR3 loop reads CAIRGALARTEAFF. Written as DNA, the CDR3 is TGTGCCATCAGGGGGGCTCTAGCCAGGACTGAAGCTTTCTTT.

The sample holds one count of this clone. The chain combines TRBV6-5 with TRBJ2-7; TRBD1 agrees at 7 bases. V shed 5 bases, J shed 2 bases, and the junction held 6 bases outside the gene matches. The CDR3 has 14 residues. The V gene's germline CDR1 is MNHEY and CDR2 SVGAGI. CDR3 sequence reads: CASSPTGTAYEQYF. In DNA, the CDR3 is TGTGCCAGCAGTCCGACAGGGACCGCCTACGAGCAGTACTTC.

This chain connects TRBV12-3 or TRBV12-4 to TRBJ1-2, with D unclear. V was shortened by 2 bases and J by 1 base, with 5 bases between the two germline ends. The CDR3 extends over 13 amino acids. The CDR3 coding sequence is TGTGCCAGCAGTTTATACTATAACTATGGCTACACCTTC. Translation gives CASSLYYNYGYTF.